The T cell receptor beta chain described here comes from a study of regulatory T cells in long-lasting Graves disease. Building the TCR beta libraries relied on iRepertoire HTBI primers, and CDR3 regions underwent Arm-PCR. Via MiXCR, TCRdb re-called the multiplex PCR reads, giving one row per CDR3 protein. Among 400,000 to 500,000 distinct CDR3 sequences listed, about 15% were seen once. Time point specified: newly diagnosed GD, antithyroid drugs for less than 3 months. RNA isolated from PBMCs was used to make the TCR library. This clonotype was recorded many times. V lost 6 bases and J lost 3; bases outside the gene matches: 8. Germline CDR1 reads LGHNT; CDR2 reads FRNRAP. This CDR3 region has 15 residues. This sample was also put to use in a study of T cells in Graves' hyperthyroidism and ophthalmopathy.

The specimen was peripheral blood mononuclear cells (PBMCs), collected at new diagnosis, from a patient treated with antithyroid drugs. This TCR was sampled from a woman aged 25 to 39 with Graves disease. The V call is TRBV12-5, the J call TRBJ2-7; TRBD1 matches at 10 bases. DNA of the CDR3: TGTGCTAGTGGCCCCGGGACAGGGGTTTTCTACGAGCAGTACTTC. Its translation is CASGPGTGVFYEQYF.